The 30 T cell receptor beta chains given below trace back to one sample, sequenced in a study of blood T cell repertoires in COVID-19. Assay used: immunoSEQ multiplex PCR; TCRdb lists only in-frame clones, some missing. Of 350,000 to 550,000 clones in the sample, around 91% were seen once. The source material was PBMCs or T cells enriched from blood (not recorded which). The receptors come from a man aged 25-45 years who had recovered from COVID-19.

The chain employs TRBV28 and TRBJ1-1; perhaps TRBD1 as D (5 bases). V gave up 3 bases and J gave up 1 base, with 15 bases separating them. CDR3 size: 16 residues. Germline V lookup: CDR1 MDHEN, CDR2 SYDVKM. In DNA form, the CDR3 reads TGTGCCAGCAGTTTGCTACGACAGAGGAGGAACACTGAAGCTTTCTTT. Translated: CASSLLRQRRNTEAFF.

The CDR3 DNA follows: TGCAGCGTTGACAGGGGCCGCAGCAATGAGCAGTTCTTC. It yields the protein CSVDRGRSNEQFF. The chain combines TRBV29-1 with TRBJ2-1; D may be TRBD1 (6 bases). CDR3 length: 13 residues. V was shortened by 3 bases and J by 6 bases, with 12 bases between the two germline ends. CDR1 is SQVTM, CDR2 ANQGSEA, per germline.

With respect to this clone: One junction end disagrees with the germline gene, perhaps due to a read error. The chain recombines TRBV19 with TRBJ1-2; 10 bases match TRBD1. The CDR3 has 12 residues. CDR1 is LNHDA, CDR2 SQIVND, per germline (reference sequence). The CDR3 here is CASSSGTGDTSF. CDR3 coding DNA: TGTGCCAGTAGTAGTGGGACAGGGGATACTTCCTTC.

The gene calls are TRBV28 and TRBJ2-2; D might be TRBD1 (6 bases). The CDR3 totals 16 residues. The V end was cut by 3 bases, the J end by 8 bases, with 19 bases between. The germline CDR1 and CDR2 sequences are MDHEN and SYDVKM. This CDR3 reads CASSFFPQGSEGELFF. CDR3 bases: TGTGCCAGCAGTTTTTTTCCACAGGGTAGTGAGGGGGAGCTGTTTTTT.

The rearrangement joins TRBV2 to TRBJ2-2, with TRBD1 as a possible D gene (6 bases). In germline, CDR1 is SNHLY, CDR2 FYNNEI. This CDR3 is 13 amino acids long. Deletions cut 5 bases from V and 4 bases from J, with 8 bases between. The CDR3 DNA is TGTGCCAGCAGTCTCAGGGGCACCGGGGAGCTGTTTTTT. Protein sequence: CASSLRGTGELFF.

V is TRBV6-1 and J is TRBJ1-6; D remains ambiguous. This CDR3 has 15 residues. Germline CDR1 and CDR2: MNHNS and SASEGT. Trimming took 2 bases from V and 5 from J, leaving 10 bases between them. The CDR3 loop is CASSEYRQDNSPLHF. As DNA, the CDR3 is TGTGCCAGCAGTGAATATAGACAAGATAATTCACCCCTCCACTTT.

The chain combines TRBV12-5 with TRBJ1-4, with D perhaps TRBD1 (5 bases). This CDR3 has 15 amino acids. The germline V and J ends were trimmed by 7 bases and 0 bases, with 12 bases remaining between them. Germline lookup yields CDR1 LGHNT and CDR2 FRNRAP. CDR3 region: CASDGGAATNEKLFF. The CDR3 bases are TGTGCTAGTGACGGGGGAGCAGCAACTAATGAAAAACTGTTTTTT.

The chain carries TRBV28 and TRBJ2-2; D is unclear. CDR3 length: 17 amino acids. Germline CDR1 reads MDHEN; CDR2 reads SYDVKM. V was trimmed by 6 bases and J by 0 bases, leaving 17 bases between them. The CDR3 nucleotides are TGTGCCAGCAGAAATGCCGGGTTTGTCGCGAACACCGGGGAGCTGTTTTTT. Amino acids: CASRNAGFVANTGELFF.

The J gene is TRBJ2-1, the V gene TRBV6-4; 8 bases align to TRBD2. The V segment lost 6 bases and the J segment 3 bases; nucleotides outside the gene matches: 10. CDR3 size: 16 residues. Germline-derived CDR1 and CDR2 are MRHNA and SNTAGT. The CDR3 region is CASSKRAGVDYNEQFF. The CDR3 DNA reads TGTGCCAGCAGCAAAAGAGCGGGGGTCGACTACAATGAGCAGTTCTTC.

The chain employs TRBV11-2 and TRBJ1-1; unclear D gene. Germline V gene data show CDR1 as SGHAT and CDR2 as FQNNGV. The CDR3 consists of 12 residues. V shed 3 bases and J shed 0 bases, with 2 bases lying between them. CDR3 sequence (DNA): TGTGCCAGCAGCTTTATGAACACTGAAGCTTTCTTT. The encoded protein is CASSFMNTEAFF.

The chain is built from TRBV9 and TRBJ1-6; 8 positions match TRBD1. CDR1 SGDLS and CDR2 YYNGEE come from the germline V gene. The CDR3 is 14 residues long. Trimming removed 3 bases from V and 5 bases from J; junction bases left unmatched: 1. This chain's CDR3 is CASSETGDNSPLHF. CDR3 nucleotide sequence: TGTGCCAGCAGCGAGACAGGGGATAATTCACCCCTCCACTTT.

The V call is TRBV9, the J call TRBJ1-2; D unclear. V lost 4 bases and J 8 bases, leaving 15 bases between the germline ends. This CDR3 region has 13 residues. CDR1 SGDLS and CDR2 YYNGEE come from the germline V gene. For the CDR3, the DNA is TGTGCCAGCAGCACCTACAGTCCAGAGGGCTACACCTTC. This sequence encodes CASSTYSPEGYTF. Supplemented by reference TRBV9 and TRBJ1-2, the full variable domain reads DSGVTQTPKHLITATGQRVTLRCSPRSGDLSVYWYQQSLDQGLQFLIQYYNGEERAKGNILERFSAQQFPDLHSELNLSSLELGDSALYFCASSTYSPEGYTFGSGTRLTVV.

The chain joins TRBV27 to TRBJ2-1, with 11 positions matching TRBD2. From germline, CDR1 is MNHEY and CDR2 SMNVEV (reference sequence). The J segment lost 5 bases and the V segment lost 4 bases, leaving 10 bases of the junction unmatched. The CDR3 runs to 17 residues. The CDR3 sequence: CASSSARGLAENNEQFF. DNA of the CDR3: TGTGCCAGCAGTTCGGCCAGGGGACTAGCGGAGAACAATGAGCAGTTCTTC.

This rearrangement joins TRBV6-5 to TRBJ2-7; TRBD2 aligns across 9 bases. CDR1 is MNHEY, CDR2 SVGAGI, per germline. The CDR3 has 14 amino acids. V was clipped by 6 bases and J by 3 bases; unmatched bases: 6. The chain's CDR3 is CASSGGRVFYEQYF. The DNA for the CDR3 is TGTGCCAGCAGCGGCGGGAGGGTTTTCTACGAGCAGTACTTC.

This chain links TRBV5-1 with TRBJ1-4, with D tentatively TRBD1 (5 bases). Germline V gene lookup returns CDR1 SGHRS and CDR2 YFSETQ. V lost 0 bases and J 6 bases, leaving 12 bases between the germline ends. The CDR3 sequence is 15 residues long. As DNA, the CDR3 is TGCGCCAGCAGCTTGGCATCCAGGGTGGATGAAAAACTGTTTTTT. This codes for CASSLASRVDEKLFF.

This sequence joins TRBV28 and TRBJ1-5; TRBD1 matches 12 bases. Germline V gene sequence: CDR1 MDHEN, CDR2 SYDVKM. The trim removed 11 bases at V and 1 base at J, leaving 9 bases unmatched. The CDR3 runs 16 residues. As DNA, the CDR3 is TGTGCCTCCGGGACAGGGGGCGCTAAGAGCAATCAGCCCCAGCATTTT. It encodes CASGTGGAKSNQPQHF.

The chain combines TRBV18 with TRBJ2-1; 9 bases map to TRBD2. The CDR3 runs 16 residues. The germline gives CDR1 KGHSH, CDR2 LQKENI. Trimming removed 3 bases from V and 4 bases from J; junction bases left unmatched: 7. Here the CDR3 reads CASSPLGSGGYNEQFF. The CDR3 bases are TGTGCCAGCTCACCCCTAGGAAGCGGGGGGTACAATGAGCAGTTCTTC. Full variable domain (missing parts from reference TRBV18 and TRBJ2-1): NAGVMQNPRHLVRRRGQEARLRCSPMKGHSHVYWYRQLPEEGLKFMVYLQKENIIDESGMPKERFSAEFPKEGPSILRIQQVVRGDSAAYFCASSPLGSGGYNEQFFGPGTRLTVL.

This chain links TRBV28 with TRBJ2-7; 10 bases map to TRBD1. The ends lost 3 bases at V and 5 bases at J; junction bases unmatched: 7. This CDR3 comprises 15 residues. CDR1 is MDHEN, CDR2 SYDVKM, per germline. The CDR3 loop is CASSFAGTGDDEQYF. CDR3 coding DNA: TGTGCCAGCAGTTTCGCCGGGACAGGGGATGACGAGCAGTACTTC.

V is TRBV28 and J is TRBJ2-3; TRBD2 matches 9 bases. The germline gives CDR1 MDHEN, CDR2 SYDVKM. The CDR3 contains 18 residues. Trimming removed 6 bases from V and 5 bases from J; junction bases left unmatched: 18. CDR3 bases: TGTGCCAGCAGCCAAAGAGGGACTAGCCCGTCTCTGGGAGATACGCAGTATTTT. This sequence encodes CASSQRGTSPSLGDTQYF.

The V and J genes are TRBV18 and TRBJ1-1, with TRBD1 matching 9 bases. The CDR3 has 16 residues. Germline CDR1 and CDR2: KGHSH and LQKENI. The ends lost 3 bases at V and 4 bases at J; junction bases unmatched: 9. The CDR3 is CASSPPTGGFVTEAFF. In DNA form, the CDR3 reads TGTGCCAGCTCACCTCCAACAGGGGGCTTTGTCACTGAAGCTTTCTTT.

The CDR3 DNA reads as TGTGCCAGCTCACCTGGGGGAGGGGGCACTGAAGCTTTCTTT. Its protein is CASSPGGGGTEAFF. The chain uses TRBV18 and TRBJ1-1; D might be TRBD1 (6 bases). Germline loops: CDR1 KGHSH, CDR2 LQKENI. The CDR3 contains 14 residues. Trimming shortened V by 3 bases and J by 4 bases, and 12 bases separated the two germline ends.

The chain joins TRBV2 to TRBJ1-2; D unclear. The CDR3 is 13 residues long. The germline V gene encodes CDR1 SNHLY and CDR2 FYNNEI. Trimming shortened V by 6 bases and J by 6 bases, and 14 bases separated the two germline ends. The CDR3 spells CASRMRQSDGYTF. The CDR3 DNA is TGTGCCAGCAGGATGCGGCAGAGCGATGGCTACACCTTC. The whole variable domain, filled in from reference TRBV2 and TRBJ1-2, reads EPEVTQTPSHQVTQMGQEVILRCVPISNHLYFYWYRQILGQKVEFLVSFYNNEISEKSEIFDDQFSVERPDGSNFTLKIRSTKLEDSAMYFCASRMRQSDGYTFGSGTRLTVV.

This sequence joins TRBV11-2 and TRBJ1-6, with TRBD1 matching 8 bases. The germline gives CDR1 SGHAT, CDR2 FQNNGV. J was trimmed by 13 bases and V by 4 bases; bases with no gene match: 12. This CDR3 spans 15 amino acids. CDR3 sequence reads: CASSSPLPGQDPLHF. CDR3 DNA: TGTGCCAGCAGCTCCCCCCTCCCGGGACAGGATCCCCTCCACTTT.

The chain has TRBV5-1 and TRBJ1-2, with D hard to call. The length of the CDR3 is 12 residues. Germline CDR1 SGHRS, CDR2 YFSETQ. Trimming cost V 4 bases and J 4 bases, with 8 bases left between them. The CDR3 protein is CASSADFYGYTF. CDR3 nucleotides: TGCGCCAGCAGCGCCGACTTCTATGGCTACACCTTC.

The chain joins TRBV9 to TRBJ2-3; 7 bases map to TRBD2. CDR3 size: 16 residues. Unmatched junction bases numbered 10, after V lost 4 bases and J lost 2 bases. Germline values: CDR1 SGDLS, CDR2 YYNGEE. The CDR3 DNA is TGTGCCAGCAGCTTAGCCGCCACTAGCGCCACAGATACGCAGTATTTT. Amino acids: CASSLAATSATDTQYF. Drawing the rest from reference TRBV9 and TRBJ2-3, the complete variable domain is DSGVTQTPKHLITATGQRVTLRCSPRSGDLSVYWYQQSLDQGLQFLIQYYNGEERAKGNILERFSAQQFPDLHSELNLSSLELGDSALYFCASSLAATSATDTQYFGPGTRLTVL.

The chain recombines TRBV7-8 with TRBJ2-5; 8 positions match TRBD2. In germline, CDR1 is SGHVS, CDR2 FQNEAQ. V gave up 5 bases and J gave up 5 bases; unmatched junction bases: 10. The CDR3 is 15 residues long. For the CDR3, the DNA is TGTGCCAGCAGCGCCGGGACTAGAGGGTTGGAGACCCAGTACTTC. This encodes CASSAGTRGLETQYF.

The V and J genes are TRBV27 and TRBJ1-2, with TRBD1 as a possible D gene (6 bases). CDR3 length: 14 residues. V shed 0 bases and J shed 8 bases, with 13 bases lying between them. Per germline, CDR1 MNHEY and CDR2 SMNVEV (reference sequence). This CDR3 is CASSLSGQGFGYTF. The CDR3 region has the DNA TGTGCCAGCAGTTTATCAGGTCAGGGGTTCGGCTACACCTTC.

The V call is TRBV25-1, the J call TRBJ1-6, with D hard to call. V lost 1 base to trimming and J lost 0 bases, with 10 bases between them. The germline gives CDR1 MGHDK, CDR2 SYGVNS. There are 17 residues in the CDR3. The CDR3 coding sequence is TGTGCCAGCAGTGAATTCCACGCGGGCTCCTATAATTCACCCCTCCACTTT. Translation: CASSEFHAGSYNSPLHF.

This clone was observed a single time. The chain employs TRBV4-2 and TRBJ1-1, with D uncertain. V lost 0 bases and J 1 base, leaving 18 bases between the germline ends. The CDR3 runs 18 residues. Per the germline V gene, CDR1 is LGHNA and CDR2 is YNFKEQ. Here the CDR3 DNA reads TGTGCCAGCAGCCAAGAGAGGGTCATGTCGATGGGGAACACTGAAGCTTTCTTT. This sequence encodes CASSQERVMSMGNTEAFF.

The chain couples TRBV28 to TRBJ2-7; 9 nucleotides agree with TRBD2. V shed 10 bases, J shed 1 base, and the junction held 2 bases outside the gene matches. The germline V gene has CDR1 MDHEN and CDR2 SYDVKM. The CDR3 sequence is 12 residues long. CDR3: CATTSGSYEQYF. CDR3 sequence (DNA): TGTGCCACCACTAGCGGGTCCTACGAGCAGTACTTC.